The TCR beta chain described here comes from a study of cytomegalovirus exposure and HLA in healthy donors. The length of the CDR3 is 12 residues. The V gene lost 4 bases and the J gene lost 5 bases, with 9 bases spanning the gap. Germline CDR1 reads LNHDA; CDR2 reads SQIVND (reference sequence). The study ran its PCR with 60 Vbeta and 13 Jbeta primers. Assay used: immunoSEQ multiplex PCR; TCRdb lists only in-frame clones, some missing. The table records about 90,000 clones, 65% to 80% of them present only once. The gene calls are TRBV19 and TRBJ2-7; D is uncertain. Sequencing was done on a sample of PBMCs. This TCR came from a man aged 30 to 45 in good health and CMV-seronegative. CDR3 sequence: CASSSRSDEQYF. CDR3 bases: TGTGCCAGTAGTAGCAGATCAGACGAGCAGTACTTC.